This T cell receptor beta chain came from a study of T-cell reconstitution after alpha-beta-depleted transplantation in children. Study observations and caveats: For some patients, TCRbeta diversity was high at day 60 because of recipient T cells and thymic progenitors that survived. T-cell counts and diversity were attributed mostly to newly produced T cells one year after transplant. Alpha-beta T cells present about two months after transplant were reported to originate from several hundred expanded graft clones.

This CDR3 region has 15 residues. CDR1 MNHNS and CDR2 SASEGT come from the germline V gene. The trim removed 4 bases at V and 7 bases at J, leaving 7 bases unmatched. TCRbeta library preparation incorporated unique molecular identifiers. TCRdb re-derived calls from the PCR reads in MiXCR, one entry per CDR3 protein. The sample includes about 1,000,000 distinct CDR3 sequences, about 31% of them seen just once. In its sample, this clonotype was seen a few times. Its matching antigen is unknown. The origin of this receptor is a boy younger than two who had a stem cell transplant for SCID, so the T cells may come from the graft donor. The chain uses TRBV6-1 and TRBJ2-1; TRBD1 matches at 10 bases. The sample in question was PBMCs, mostly from graft donor cells, obtained 360 days after TCRalphabeta/CD19-depleted stem cell transplant. CDR3 coding DNA: TGTGCCAGCAGTGTCGGGACAGGGGCTTGGAATGAGCAGTTCTTC. Amino acid sequence: CASSVGTGAWNEQFF.